These 13 T cell receptor beta chains originate from one sample sequenced in a study of blood T cell repertoires in COVID-19. Assay: immunoSEQ multiplex PCR; the TCRdb copy retains only in-frame clones and omits some. The sample includes about 120,000 clones, about four fifths seen only once; the top ten take more than 9%. Sequencing was carried out using peripheral blood. The source is a human donor in a cohort sampled during active COVID-19.

The rearrangement links TRBV5-6 to TRBJ2-5; D possibly corresponds to TRBD2 (6 bases). V lost 3 bases, J lost 1 base, and 13 bases lay in between. The CDR3 has 15 amino acids. In germline, CDR1 is SGHDT, CDR2 YYEEEE. The DNA for the CDR3 is TGTGCCAGCAGCTCCCTCAGGACTACCCAAGAGACCCAGTACTTC. Its protein product is CASSSLRTTQETQYF. The entire variable domain, with the rest obtained from reference TRBV5-6 and TRBJ2-5, is as follows: DAGVTQSPTHLIKTRGQQVTLRCSPKSGHDTVSWYQQALGQGPQFIFQYYEEEERQRGNFPDRFSGHQFPNYSSELNVNALLLGDSALYLCASSSLRTTQETQYFGPGTRLLVL.

CDR3 loop: CASSQGSGGENYGYTF. The CDR3, as DNA: TGCGCCAGCAGCCAAGGATCGGGAGGGGAGAACTATGGCTACACCTTC. The chain carries TRBV4-1 and TRBJ1-2, with D possibly matching TRBD1 (5 bases). Germline V gene data show CDR1 as MGHRA and CDR2 as YSYEKL. This CDR3 region has 16 residues. V lost 1 base to trimming and J lost 2 bases, with 14 bases between them.

The gene calls are TRBV5-6 and TRBJ2-1; D is possibly TRBD1 (5 bases). Germline loops: CDR1 SGHDT, CDR2 YYEEEE. The CDR3 is 14 residues long. The V and J ends lost 4 bases and 8 bases respectively, with 16 bases between them. The CDR3 protein is CASSMAPRDHEQFF. The CDR3 DNA reads TGTGCCAGCAGCATGGCACCCAGGGATCATGAGCAGTTCTTC.

This clone was observed a few times. This rearrangement joins TRBV6-6 to TRBJ1-1, with 7 positions matching TRBD1. This CDR3 region has 14 residues. V lost 7 bases and J lost 2; bases outside the gene matches: 7. Germline lookup yields CDR1 MNHNY and CDR2 SVGAGI (reference sequence). This CDR3 is CASTPGTANTEAFF. CDR3 coding DNA: TGTGCCAGCACCCCCGGGACAGCCAACACTGAAGCTTTCTTT.

The chain uses TRBV2 and TRBJ2-2; 8 bases are a match to TRBD1. The CDR3 sequence is 13 residues long. V lost 6 bases, J lost 6 bases, and 3 bases stayed unmatched. From germline, CDR1 is SNHLY and CDR2 FYNNEI. CDR3 coding DNA: TGTGCCAGCAGAGGACAGGGTCCCGGGGAGCTGTTTTTT. Its translation is CASRGQGPGELFF. Full variable domain (missing parts from reference TRBV2 and TRBJ2-2): EPEVTQTPSHQVTQMGQEVILRCVPISNHLYFYWYRQILGQKVEFLVSFYNNEISEKSEIFDDQFSVERPDGSNFTLKIRSTKLEDSAMYFCASRGQGPGELFFGEGSRLTVL.

J is TRBJ1-5 and V is TRBV27; the D gene is possibly TRBD1 (6 bases). Looked up from germline, CDR1 is MNHEY and CDR2 is SMNVEV (reference sequence). The length of the CDR3 is 16 residues. V shed 5 bases and J shed 1 base, with 15 bases lying between them. This CDR3 is CASSPNTGLSNQPQHF. DNA for the CDR3: TGTGCCAGCAGTCCCAACACAGGGCTGAGCAATCAGCCCCAGCATTTT.

The chain couples TRBV5-8 to TRBJ1-2, with D maybe TRBD1 (5 bases). CDR1 SGHTS and CDR2 YDEGEE come from the germline V gene. With 4 bases removed from V and 3 bases from J, the gap between germline ends came to 16 bases. The CDR3 has 15 residues. For the CDR3, the DNA is TGTGCCAGCAGCAGGGGAGGAGGCCGCGACTATGGCTACACCTTC. This translates into CASSRGGGRDYGYTF.

This chain joins TRBV5-1 and TRBJ2-5, with D possibly matching TRBD1 (5 bases). The germline V gene encodes CDR1 SGHRS and CDR2 YFSETQ. V gave up 3 bases and J gave up 2 bases, with 5 bases separating them. The CDR3 contains 12 residues. This chain's CDR3 is CASSSGQETQYF. In nucleotides, the CDR3 is TGCGCCAGCAGCTCAGGGCAAGAGACCCAGTACTTC.

V and J are TRBV6-1 and TRBJ2-7, with TRBD1 as a possible D gene (6 bases). V was clipped by 1 base and J by 6 bases, with 16 bases between them. The length of the CDR3 is 15 residues. Germline CDR1 and CDR2: MNHNS and SASEGT. The CDR3 DNA reads as TGTGCCAGCAGTGAAGGGGAACAGGGTTATCGCGAGCAGTACTTC. Translated: CASSEGEQGYREQYF.

CDR3 residues: CASSSPGLAGGRGGELFF. The CDR3 nucleotides are TGTGCCAGCAGTTCTCCGGGACTAGCGGGAGGGCGTGGCGGGGAGCTGTTTTTT. This sequence joins TRBV27 and TRBJ2-2; 16 bases are shared with TRBD2. This CDR3 has 18 residues. With 4 bases clipped from V and 7 bases from J, the junction kept 9 bases outside the gene matches. CDR1 and CDR2 from the germline V gene are MNHEY and SMNVEV (reference sequence).

This clone was detected a few times. The chain links TRBV29-1 to TRBJ2-7, with 7 bases identical to TRBD1. The germline V gene has CDR1 SQVTM and CDR2 ANQGSEA. The junction had 6 bases not matched to a gene; V was cut back by 7 bases and J by 0 bases. CDR3 length: 13 residues. The CDR3 nucleotides are TGCAGCGCCGCAGACAGGGACTCCTACGAGCAGTACTTC. Encoded protein: CSAADRDSYEQYF.

The chain employs TRBV11-3 and TRBJ2-5; 12 nucleotides line up with TRBD2. This CDR3 contains 19 residues. V lost 2 bases and J lost 1; bases outside the gene matches: 11. Germline V lookup: CDR1 SGHNT, CDR2 YENEEA. The CDR3 DNA reads TGTGCCAGCAGCTTAATAGGGGAGACTAGCGGGGGCCCCCAAGAGACCCAGTACTTC. Residues: CASSLIGETSGGPQETQYF.

The chain carries TRBV6-4 and TRBJ2-3, with D possibly being TRBD1 (6 bases). V was clipped by 3 bases and J by 6 bases, with 16 bases between them. CDR1 and CDR2 (germline): MRHNA, SNTAGT. The CDR3 loop spans 15 amino acids. The CDR3 region has the DNA TGTGCCAGCAGTGAACAGGGAAGGGGTCGGGATACGCAGTATTTT. Translating gives CASSEQGRGRDTQYF.